This T cell receptor beta chain is from a study of shared clonotypes between healthy human individuals. Whole-study findings and limits: A generally larger estimated richness was seen in naive subsets than in memory subsets.

For this clone: Its antigen is currently unknown. Other DNA sequences in this specimen translate into the identical CDR3.

There were only Caucasian adults among the donors, and all lived in Nashville, Tennessee. The split of CD4+ cells yielded CD45RA+ naive and CD45RA-negative memory subsets. Assay: immunoSEQ multiplex PCR; the TCRdb copy retains only in-frame clones and omits some. The sample records millions of clones, roughly 94% being singletons. Input material: naive CD4+ T cells sorted from blood. Subset in this sample: CD45RA+ positively selected. The receptor was derived from a man aged 18 to 30 in good health.

In DNA form, the CDR3 reads TGTGCCAGCTCACCACTACAGGCAACTAATGAAAAACTGTTTTTT. It encodes CASSPLQATNEKLFF. V is TRBV18 and J is TRBJ1-4; possibly TRBD1 for D (5 bases). Germline assignment: CDR1 KGHSH and CDR2 LQKENI. CDR3 length equals 15 residues. V was trimmed by 1 base and J by 0 bases, leaving 6 bases between them.